The T cell receptor (beta chain) described here comes from a study of CD8+ T cells in alopecia areata. Study-wide background: Dosing spanned 6 to 18 months on tofacitinib, then 6 months off drug. Overall study results and limits: For patients receiving tofacitinib, scalp clonality and expanded CD8+ clones among the top 100 significantly decreased. Throughout tofacitinib, many expanded lesional clones continued to persist in scalp and blood.

The treatment: oral pan-JAK inhibitor, 5-10 mg twice daily. The germline CDR1 and CDR2 sequences are MDHEN and SYDVKM. Trimming cost V 4 bases and J 10 bases, with 10 bases left between them. The CDR3 has 11 amino acids. In each case, RNA was isolated and then reverse transcribed into cDNA as the sequencing template. Clones were sequenced by immunoSEQ multiplex PCR, and TCRdb holds only the in-frame ones, with some missing. Among under 350,000 clones listed, roughly 50% were seen once. Note on this clone: The antigen remains undetermined.

Sequenced here: CD4+ T cells sorted from blood, sampled at week 24, from a patient treated with tofacitinib. The chain uses TRBV28 and TRBJ1-1; D unresolved. This TCR derives from a human donor with alopecia areata. As DNA, the CDR3 is TGTGCCAGCAGTTCACCGACGGGAGCTTTCTTT. This codes for CASSSPTGAFF.